This TCR beta chain was captured by sequencing in a study of blood T cell repertoires in COVID-19. With V trimmed by 3 bases and J by 1 base, 2 bases remained unmatched. Per germline, CDR1 MGHDK and CDR2 SYGVNS. There are 14 residues in the CDR3. In this sample, this clone turned up a few times. This table comes from immunoSEQ multiplex PCR, and its TCRdb copy is limited to in-frame clones, with some not included. The sample has some 150,000 clones, approximately 83% seen once. The chain combines TRBV25-1 with TRBJ1-1, with TRBD1 matching over 7 bases. Sequences were obtained from peripheral blood. This receptor was taken from a woman aged 55-70 years with COVID-19, enrolled during active disease. Written as DNA, the CDR3 is TGTGCCAGCAGTGAGAACAGGGGGAACACTGAAGCTTTCTTT. It yields the protein CASSENRGNTEAFF.